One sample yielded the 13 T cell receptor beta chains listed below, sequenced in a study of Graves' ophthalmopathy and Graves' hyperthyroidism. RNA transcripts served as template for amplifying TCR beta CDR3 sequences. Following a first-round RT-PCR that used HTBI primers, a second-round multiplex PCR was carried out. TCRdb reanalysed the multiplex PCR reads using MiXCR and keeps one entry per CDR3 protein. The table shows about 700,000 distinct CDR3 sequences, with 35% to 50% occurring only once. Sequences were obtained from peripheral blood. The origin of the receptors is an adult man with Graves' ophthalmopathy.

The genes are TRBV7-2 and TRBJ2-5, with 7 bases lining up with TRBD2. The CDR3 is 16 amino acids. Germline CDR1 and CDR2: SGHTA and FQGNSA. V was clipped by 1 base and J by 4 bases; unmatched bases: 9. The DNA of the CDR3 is TGTGCCAGCAGCTTAGAGCGGGGAGGGAGTCGAGAGACCCAGTACTTC. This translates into CASSLERGGSRETQYF.

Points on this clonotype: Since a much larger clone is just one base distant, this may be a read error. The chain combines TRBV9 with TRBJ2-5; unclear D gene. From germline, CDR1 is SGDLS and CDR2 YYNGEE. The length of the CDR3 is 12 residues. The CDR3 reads CASSSMQEAQYF. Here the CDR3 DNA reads TGTGCCAGCAGCTCCATGCAAGAGGCCCAGTACTTC. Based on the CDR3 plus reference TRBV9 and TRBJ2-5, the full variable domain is DSGVTQTPKHLITATGQRVTLRCSPRSGDLSVYWYQQSLDQGLQFLIQYYNGEERAKGNILERFSAQQFPDLHSELNLSSLELGDSALYFCASSSMQEAQYFGPGTRLLVL.

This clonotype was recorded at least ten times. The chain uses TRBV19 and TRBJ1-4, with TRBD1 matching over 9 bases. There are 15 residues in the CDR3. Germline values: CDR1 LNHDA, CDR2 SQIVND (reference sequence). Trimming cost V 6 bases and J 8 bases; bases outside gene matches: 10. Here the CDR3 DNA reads TGTGCCAGTAGCGGCGGACAGGGGAGATACGAAAAACTGTTTTTT. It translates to CASSGGQGRYEKLFF.

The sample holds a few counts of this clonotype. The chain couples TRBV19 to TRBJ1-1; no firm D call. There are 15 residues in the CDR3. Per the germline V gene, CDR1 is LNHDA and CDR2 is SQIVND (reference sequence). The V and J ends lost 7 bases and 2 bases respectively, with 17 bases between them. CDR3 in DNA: TGTGCCAGTAAAGTATCAGCGACCCCAAACACTGAAGCTTTCTTT. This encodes CASKVSATPNTEAFF.

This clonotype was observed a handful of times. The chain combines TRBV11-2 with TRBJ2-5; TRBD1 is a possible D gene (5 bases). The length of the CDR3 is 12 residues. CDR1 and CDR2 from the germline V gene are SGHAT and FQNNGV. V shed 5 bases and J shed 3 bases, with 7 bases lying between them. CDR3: CASSGHKETQYF. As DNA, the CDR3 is TGTGCCAGCAGCGGACATAAAGAGACCCAGTACTTC. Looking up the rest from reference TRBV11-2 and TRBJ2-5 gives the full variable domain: EAGVAQSPRYKIIEKRQSVAFWCNPISGHATLYWYQQILGQGPKLLIQFQNNGVVDDSQLPKDRFSAERLKGVDSTLKIQPAKLEDSAVYLCASSGHKETQYFGPGTRLLVL.

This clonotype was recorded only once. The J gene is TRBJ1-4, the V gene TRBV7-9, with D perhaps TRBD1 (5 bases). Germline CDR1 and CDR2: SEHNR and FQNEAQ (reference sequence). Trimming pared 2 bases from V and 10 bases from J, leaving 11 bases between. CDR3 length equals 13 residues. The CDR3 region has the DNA TGTGCCAGCAGCTTACCAGGGCGGGGAAAACTGTTTTTT. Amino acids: CASSLPGRGKLFF. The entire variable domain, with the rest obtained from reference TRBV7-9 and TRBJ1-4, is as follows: DTGVSQNPRHKITKRGQNVTFRCDPISEHNRLYWYRQTLGQGPEFLTYFQNEAQLEKSRLLSDRFSAERPKGSFSTLEIQRTEQGDSAMYLCASSLPGRGKLFFGSGTQLSVL.

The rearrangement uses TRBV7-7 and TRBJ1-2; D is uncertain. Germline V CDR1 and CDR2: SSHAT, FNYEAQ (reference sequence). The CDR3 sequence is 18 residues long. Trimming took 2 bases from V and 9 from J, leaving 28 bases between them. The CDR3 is CASSLNLGYGLWIGSYTF. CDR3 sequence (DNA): TGTGCCAGCAGCTTAAATTTAGGTTACGGATTATGGATAGGCAGCTACACCTTC.

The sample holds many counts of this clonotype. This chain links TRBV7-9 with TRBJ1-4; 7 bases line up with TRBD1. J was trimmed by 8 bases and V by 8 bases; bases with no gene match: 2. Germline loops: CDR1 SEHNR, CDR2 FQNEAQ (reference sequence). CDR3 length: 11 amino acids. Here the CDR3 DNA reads TGTGCCAGCGCAGGGGGGGAAAAACTGTTTTTT. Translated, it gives CASAGGEKLFF.

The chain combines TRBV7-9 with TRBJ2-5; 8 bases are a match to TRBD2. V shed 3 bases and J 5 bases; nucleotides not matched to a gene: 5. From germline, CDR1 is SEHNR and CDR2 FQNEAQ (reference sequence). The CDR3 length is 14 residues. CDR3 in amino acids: CASSLDPGGETQYF. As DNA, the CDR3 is TGTGCCAGCAGCTTGGATCCGGGAGGGGAGACCCAGTACTTC.

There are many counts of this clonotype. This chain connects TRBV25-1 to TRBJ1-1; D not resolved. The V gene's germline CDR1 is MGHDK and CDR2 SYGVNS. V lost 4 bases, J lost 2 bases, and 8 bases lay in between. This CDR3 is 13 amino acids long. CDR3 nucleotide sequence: TGTGCCAGCAGTGCCGACGGAAACACTGAAGCTTTCTTT. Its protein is CASSADGNTEAFF.

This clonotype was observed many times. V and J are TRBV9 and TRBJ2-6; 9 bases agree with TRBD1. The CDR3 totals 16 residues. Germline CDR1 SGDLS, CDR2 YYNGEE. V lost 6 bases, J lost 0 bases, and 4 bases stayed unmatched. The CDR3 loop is CASKGQGFSGANVLTF. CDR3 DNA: TGTGCCAGCAAGGGACAGGGATTCTCTGGGGCCAACGTCCTGACTTTC.

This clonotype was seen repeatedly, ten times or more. CDR3 protein: CASRAEGLWETQYF. As DNA, the CDR3 is TGTGCCAGCAGAGCTGAGGGGTTGTGGGAGACCCAGTACTTC. The chain recombines TRBV6-1 with TRBJ2-5, with D perhaps matching TRBD1 or TRBD2 (5 bases each). The CDR3 runs to 14 residues. V was shortened by 6 bases and J by 5 bases, with 16 bases between the two germline ends. Germline V gene sequence: CDR1 MNHNS, CDR2 SASEGT.

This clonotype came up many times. The CDR3 DNA is TGTGCCAGCAGCTCCAACAGGGGAGGTGGGGAAAAACTGTTTTTT. Its protein is CASSSNRGGGEKLFF. V and J are TRBV7-2 and TRBJ1-4, with 7 bases that match TRBD1. This CDR3 has 15 residues. The V segment lost 4 bases and the J segment 8 bases; nucleotides outside the gene matches: 10. Germline V gene sequence: CDR1 SGHTA, CDR2 FQGNSA.